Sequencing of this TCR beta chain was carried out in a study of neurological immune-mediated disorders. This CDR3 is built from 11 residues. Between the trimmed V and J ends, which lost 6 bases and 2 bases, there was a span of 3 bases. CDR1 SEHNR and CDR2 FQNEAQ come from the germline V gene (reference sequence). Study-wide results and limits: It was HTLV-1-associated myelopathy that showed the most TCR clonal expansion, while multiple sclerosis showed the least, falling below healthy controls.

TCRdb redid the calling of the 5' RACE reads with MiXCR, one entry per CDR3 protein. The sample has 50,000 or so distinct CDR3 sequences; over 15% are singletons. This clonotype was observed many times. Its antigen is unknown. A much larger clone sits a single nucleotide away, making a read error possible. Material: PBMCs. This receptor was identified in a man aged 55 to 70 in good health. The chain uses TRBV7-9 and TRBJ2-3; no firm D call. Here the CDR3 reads CASRLTDTQYF. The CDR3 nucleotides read TGTGCCAGCAGGCTCACAGATACGCAGTATTTT.